The 13 T cell receptor beta chains reported below all come from one sample, sequenced in a study of cytomegalovirus exposure and HLA in healthy donors. This PCR relied on a set of 60 Vbeta primers and 13 Jbeta primers. Repertoires were generated with immunoSEQ multiplex PCR, while TCRdb's copy carries only in-frame clones and drops some. This table holds a few hundred thousand clones, around 77% found once. The source material was PBMCs. These receptors originate from a woman in her twenties or thirties in good health and CMV-seronegative.

This chain links TRBV19 with TRBJ1-2, with TRBD1 identical over 9 bases. This CDR3 spans 15 amino acids. V gave up 7 bases and J gave up 6 bases; unmatched junction bases: 12. CDR1 is LNHDA, CDR2 SQIVND, per germline (reference sequence). CDR3 residues: CASNNPGQGRDGYTF. The CDR3 DNA follows: TGTGCCAGTAACAATCCGGGACAGGGACGCGATGGCTACACCTTC.

The rearrangement joins TRBV9 to TRBJ2-6, with TRBD2 identical over 15 bases. V lost 4 bases and J lost 0; bases outside the gene matches: 5. This CDR3 region has 19 residues. CDR1 and CDR2 from the germline V gene are SGDLS and YYNGEE. The CDR3 sequence: CASSQRTSGRASGANVLTF. Written as DNA, the CDR3 is TGTGCCAGCAGCCAACGGACTAGCGGGAGGGCCTCTGGGGCCAACGTCCTGACTTTC.

V gene TRBV5-4 combines with J gene TRBJ2-7, with TRBD1 identical over 10 bases. V dropped 2 bases and J dropped 2; count of bases not matched to a gene: 4. Germline CDR1 and CDR2: SGHNT and YYREEE (reference sequence). The CDR3 has 15 residues. The CDR3 here is CASSFRDRGPYEQYF. In DNA, the CDR3 is TGTGCCAGCAGCTTCCGGGACAGGGGCCCCTACGAGCAGTACTTC.

The rearrangement joins TRBV30 to TRBJ1-2; D remains ambiguous. This CDR3 region has 13 residues. The V end was cut by 4 bases, the J end by 4 bases, with 13 bases between. Germline values: CDR1 GTSNPN, CDR2 SVGIG (reference sequence). The CDR3 loop is CAWTVGAGYGYTF. CDR3 coding DNA: TGTGCCTGGACCGTTGGTGCCGGCTATGGCTACACCTTC.

Concerning this clone itself: An end of the junction differs from the germline gene, which may be a read error. CDR3 in DNA: TGTTCCAGCAGCCATTACAGTGACGAAGCTTTCTTT. Amino acid sequence: CSSSHYSDEAFF. The gene calls are TRBV7-9 and TRBJ1-1, with unresolved D. From germline, CDR1 is SEHNR and CDR2 FQNEAQ (reference sequence). The CDR3 spans 12 residues.

The chain employs TRBV5-1 and TRBJ1-3; 10 nucleotides match TRBD1. The CDR3 is 17 amino acids. Germline lookup yields CDR1 SGHRS and CDR2 YFSETQ. V dropped 3 bases and J dropped 4; count of bases not matched to a gene: 10. The CDR3 region has the DNA TGCGCCAGCAGCTCGGGACAGGGGATTGTAGCCGGAAACACCATATATTTT. As protein: CASSSGQGIVAGNTIYF.

The count of this clone is one. The chain is built from TRBV7-9 and TRBJ1-2; 8 bases align to TRBD1. The CDR3 has 16 residues. CDR1 is SEHNR, CDR2 FQNEAQ, per germline (reference sequence). Trimming took 5 bases from V and 2 from J; bases not matched to a gene: 10. The CDR3 loop reads CASSEKRTGLNYGYTF. The CDR3 DNA sequence: TGTGCCAGCAGCGAAAAACGGACAGGGCTAAACTATGGCTACACCTTC.

The chain carries TRBV7-8 and TRBJ2-1; no clear D gene. The CDR3 is 13 amino acids. Per the germline V gene, CDR1 is SGHVS and CDR2 is FQNEAQ. Trimming cost V 7 bases and J 2 bases, with 9 bases left between them. CDR3 sequence: CASTQSPYNEQFF. CDR3 nucleotides: TGTGCCAGCACCCAGTCCCCCTACAATGAGCAGTTCTTC. The variable domain in full, with the rest retrieved from reference TRBV7-8 and TRBJ2-1, is GAGVSQSPRYKVAKRGQDVALRCDPISGHVSLFWYQQALGQGPEFLTYFQNEAQLDKSGLPSDRFFAERPEGSVSTLKIQRTQQEDSAVYLCASTQSPYNEQFFGPGTRLTVL.

This chain connects TRBV7-9 to TRBJ1-2, with 8 bases aligning to TRBD1. V shed 5 bases and J 1 base; nucleotides not matched to a gene: 12. Germline-derived CDR1 and CDR2 are SEHNR and FQNEAQ (reference sequence). This CDR3 spans 17 amino acids. CDR3 loop: CASSLRQGKKGNYGYTF. The CDR3 region has the DNA TGTGCCAGCAGCCTCCGACAGGGGAAGAAGGGTAACTATGGCTACACCTTC.

The chain recombines TRBV11-2 with TRBJ2-7; 8 nucleotides match TRBD2. Germline CDR1 reads SGHAT; CDR2 reads FQNNGV. Unmatched junction bases numbered 8, after V lost 5 bases and J lost 2 bases. The CDR3 is 15 residues long. The CDR3, as DNA: TGTGCCAGCAGCCGCGCCGGGAGGGACGCCTACGAGCAGTACTTC. The encoded protein is CASSRAGRDAYEQYF. Variable domain in full (rest from reference TRBV11-2 and TRBJ2-7): EAGVAQSPRYKIIEKRQSVAFWCNPISGHATLYWYQQILGQGPKLLIQFQNNGVVDDSQLPKDRFSAERLKGVDSTLKIQPAKLEDSAVYLCASSRAGRDAYEQYFGPGTRLTVT.

This clone was observed once. One end of the junction is discordant with germline, which a read error may explain. This sequence joins TRBV7-7 and TRBJ2-5; 9 positions match TRBD2. The J call may be in error: the DNA end matches TRBJ2-7 better. The CDR3 totals 15 residues. CDR1 is SSHAT and CDR2 is FNYEAQ in the germline V gene (reference sequence). Here the CDR3 DNA reads TGTGCTAGCAGCTTAGGAGCGGGGGGCGGGTACGAGCAGTACTTC. This codes for CASSLGAGGGYEQYF.

The chain carries TRBV5-6 and TRBJ2-3; 7 bases are shared with TRBD2. The V and J ends lost 3 bases and 5 bases, in that order; junction bases with no gene match: 6. The CDR3 spans 14 residues. Germline V gene data show CDR1 as SGHDT and CDR2 as YYEEEE. In DNA form, the CDR3 reads TGTGCCAGCAGCTCTGGACTAGACCAAGATACGCAGTATTTT. Its translation is CASSSGLDQDTQYF.

This clone was detected once. The chain recombines TRBV5-1 with TRBJ1-2; D is undetermined. This CDR3 contains 16 residues. Trimming removed 0 bases from V and 5 bases from J, with 17 bases in between. Per germline, CDR1 SGHRS and CDR2 YFSETQ. The CDR3 region has the DNA TGCGCCAGCAGCTTGGACCGGGGTTGGCAGGAGTATGGCTACACCTTC. Translation gives CASSLDRGWQEYGYTF.